This T cell receptor (beta chain) was sequenced in a study of CD8 T cells in Susac syndrome. RNA in amounts of roughly 0.5 to 1 ug was reverse transcribed with random hexamers. It was immunoSEQ multiplex PCR that amplified TCR beta CDR3 across 54 Vbeta and 13 Jbeta. In TCRdb, the immunoSEQ multiplex PCR reads were re-called with MiXCR into one record per CDR3 protein. The sample lists over 95,000 distinct CDR3 sequences; approximately 91% were seen once. The CDR3 covers 15 residues. V was trimmed by 5 bases and J by 4 bases, leaving 15 bases between them. CDR1 is LNHDA and CDR2 is SQIVND in the germline V gene (reference sequence).

This TCR was sampled from a human donor in good health. The sequenced sample was CD4+ T cells from PBMCs. The rearrangement uses TRBV19 and TRBJ2-1, with a weak D call TRBD2 (6 bases). The CDR3 is CASSGRGAGYNEQFF. CDR3 sequence (DNA): TGTGCCAGTAGTGGTCGCGGGGCGGGATACAATGAGCAGTTCTTC.